This T cell receptor beta chain was sequenced during a study of blood T cells in healthy people across ages. Germline V lookup: CDR1 SGHTA, CDR2 FQGTGA. The CDR3 has 15 amino acids. General study findings and limits: A greater number of naive CD4+ cells and higher diversity distinguished long-lived donors from aged donors. Since the PBMCs were unsorted, naive and antigen-experienced cells could not be conclusively compared.

Using a J-beta primer mix together with a sample-barcoded 5' primer, a second PCR was run for about 6 to 12 cycles. TCRdb used MiXCR to reprocess the 5' RACE reads, holding one entry per CDR3 protein. This table has 650,000 to 700,000 distinct CDR3 sequences, about a third appearing once. Comments on this clonotype: Its antigen is currently unknown. This may arise from a read error, as a much more abundant clone is one base away.

The TCR comes from a woman aged 80 or over in good health. The rearrangement links TRBV7-3 to TRBJ2-1; TRBD1 aligns across 7 bases. The sequenced material came from blood. CDR3 sequence (DNA): TGTGCCAGCAACTTAACCCCAAAGGGGGCCAATGAGCAGTTCTTC. Translation gives CASNLTPKGANEQFF. The full variable domain, rest sourced from reference TRBV7-3 and TRBJ2-1, is GAGVSQTPSNKVTEKGKYVELRCDPISGHTALYWYRQSLGQGPEFLIYFQGTGAADDSGLPNDRFFAVRPEGSVSTLKIQRTERGDSAVYLCASNLTPKGANEQFFGPGTRLTVL.